This T cell receptor beta chain was profiled in a study of cytomegalovirus exposure and HLA in healthy donors. Study-wide points: One cluster of highly shared sequence variants probably arose as a sequencing artifact. A few CMV-associated chains proved CMV antigen-specific in vitro.

Amplification used 60 Vbeta primers and 13 Jbeta primers. Sequencing used immunoSEQ multiplex PCR; TCRdb keeps in-frame clones, though not all of them. This repertoire shows under 140,000 clones, approximately 86% found once; its top ten account for 1.5% to 2%. On this clone: Its antigen is as yet unknown.

V was shortened by 10 bases and J by 1 base, with 13 bases between the two germline ends. Germline values: CDR1 ENHRY, CDR2 SYGVKD. The CDR3 has 14 amino acids. Material: PBMCs. This chain links TRBV10-3 with TRBJ1-4; maybe TRBD1 (6 bases). This TCR was recovered from a man aged 40-55 years in good health and CMV-seronegative. The DNA for the CDR3 is TGTGCCACAGGGGCAGGGGAAACTAATGAAAAACTGTTTTTT. Residues: CATGAGETNEKLFF.